Presented here are 3 T cell receptor beta chains from one specimen sequenced in a study of blood T cell repertoires in COVID-19. TCRdb's table, derived via immunoSEQ multiplex PCR, lists solely in-frame clones and lacks some. The data show 95,000 to 100,000 clones, approximately 86% seen once. Sequenced input: peripheral blood. The receptors stem from a man older than 75 with acute or convalescent COVID-19.

This rearrangement joins TRBV28 to TRBJ2-5; 14 bases are a match to TRBD2. The CDR3 consists of 15 residues. CDR1 is MDHEN and CDR2 is SYDVKM in the germline V gene. After removal of 6 bases from V and 6 bases from J, the junction contained 6 bases not matched to a gene. The CDR3, as DNA: TGTGCCAGCAGAAGACTAGCGGGAGGGCCACAGACCCAGTACTTC. Protein product: CASRRLAGGPQTQYF.

In DNA form, the CDR3 reads TGCAGTGCTAGTCCGGGGGGCTATGGCTACACCTTC. Its translation: CSASPGGYGYTF. The gene calls are TRBV20-1 and TRBJ1-2; possible D gene TRBD1, 5 bases. V was shortened by 3 bases and J by 4 bases, with 9 bases between the two germline ends. The CDR3 sequence is 12 residues long. Germline V gene sequence: CDR1 DFQATT, CDR2 SNEGSKA (reference sequence).

V gene TRBV5-1 combines with J gene TRBJ1-2, with D maybe TRBD1 (6 bases). Germline CDR1 reads SGHRS; CDR2 reads YFSETQ. V was trimmed by 0 bases and J by 4 bases, leaving 13 bases between them. The CDR3 has 15 amino acids. CDR3 amino acids: CASSLADGQRYGYTF. For the CDR3, the DNA is TGCGCCAGCAGCTTGGCCGATGGACAGCGCTATGGCTACACCTTC.